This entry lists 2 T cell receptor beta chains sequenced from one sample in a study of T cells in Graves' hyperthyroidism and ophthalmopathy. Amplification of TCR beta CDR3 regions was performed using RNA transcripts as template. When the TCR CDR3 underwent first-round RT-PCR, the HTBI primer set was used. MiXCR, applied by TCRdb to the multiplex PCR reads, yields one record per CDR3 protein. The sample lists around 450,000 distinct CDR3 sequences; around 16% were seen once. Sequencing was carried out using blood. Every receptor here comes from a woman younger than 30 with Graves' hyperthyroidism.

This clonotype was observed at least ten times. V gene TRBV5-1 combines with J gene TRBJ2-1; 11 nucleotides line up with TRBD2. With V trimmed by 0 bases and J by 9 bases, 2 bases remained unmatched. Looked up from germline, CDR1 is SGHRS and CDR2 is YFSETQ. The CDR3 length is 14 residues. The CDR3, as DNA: TGCGCCAGCAGCTTGGTTAGCGGGAGGGGTGAGCAGTTCTTC. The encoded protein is CASSLVSGRGEQFF.

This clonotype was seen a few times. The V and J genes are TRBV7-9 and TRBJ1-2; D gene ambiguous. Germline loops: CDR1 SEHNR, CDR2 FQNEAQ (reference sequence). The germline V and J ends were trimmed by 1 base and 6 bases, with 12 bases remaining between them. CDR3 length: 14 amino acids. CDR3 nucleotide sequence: TGTGCCAGCAGCTTAGAGGTGGGAGTGAATGGCTACACCTTC. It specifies CASSLEVGVNGYTF. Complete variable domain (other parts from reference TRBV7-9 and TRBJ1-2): DTGVSQNPRHKITKRGQNVTFRCDPISEHNRLYWYRQTLGQGPEFLTYFQNEAQLEKSRLLSDRFSAERPKGSFSTLEIQRTEQGDSAMYLCASSLEVGVNGYTFGSGTRLTVV.